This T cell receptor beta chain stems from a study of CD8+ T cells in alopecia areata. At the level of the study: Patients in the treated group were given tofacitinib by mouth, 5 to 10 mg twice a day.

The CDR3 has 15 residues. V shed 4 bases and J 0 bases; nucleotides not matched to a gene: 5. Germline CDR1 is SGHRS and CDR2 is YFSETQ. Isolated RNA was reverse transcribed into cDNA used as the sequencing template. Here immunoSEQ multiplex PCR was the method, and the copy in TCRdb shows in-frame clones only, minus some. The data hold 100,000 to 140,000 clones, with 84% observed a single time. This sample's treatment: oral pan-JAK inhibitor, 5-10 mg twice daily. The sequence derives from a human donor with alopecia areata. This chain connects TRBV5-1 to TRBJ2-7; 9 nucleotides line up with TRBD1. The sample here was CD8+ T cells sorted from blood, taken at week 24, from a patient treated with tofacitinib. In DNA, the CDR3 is TGCGCCAGCAGCCCCCGGGACAGGGACTCCTACGAGCAGTACTTC. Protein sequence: CASSPRDRDSYEQYF.